Below, 15 T cell receptor beta chains from the same sample are listed, as sequenced in a study of regulatory T cells in long-lasting Graves disease. Time point reported: persistent/refractory GD, antithyroid drugs over 5 years with positive TRAb. The TCR library was made from RNA that had been extracted from PBMCs in TRIzol. Researchers made TCR beta libraries by using iRepertoire HTBI primers and running Arm-PCR on CDR3 regions. Each CDR3 protein gets one entry after TCRdb re-called the multiplex PCR reads with MiXCR. The data hold some 340,000 distinct CDR3 sequences, with 23% observed a single time. The sequencing used peripheral blood mononuclear cells (PBMCs), collected when the disease was refractory, from a patient treated with antithyroid drugs. The receptors come from a woman in her 40s with Graves disease.

The sample holds many counts of this clonotype. The chain recombines TRBV28 with TRBJ1-1; no clear D. This CDR3 region has 12 residues. Trimming cost V 7 bases and J 6 bases, with 12 bases left between them. Germline CDR1 and CDR2: MDHEN and SYDVKM. The CDR3 protein is CASTVLDAEAFF. For the CDR3, the DNA is TGTGCCAGCACCGTGCTAGACGCTGAAGCTTTCTTT. The variable domain in full, completed from reference TRBV28 and TRBJ1-1, reads DVKVTQSSRYLVKRTGEKVFLECVQDMDHENMFWYRQDPGLGLRLIYFSYDVKMKEKGDIPEGYSVSREKKERFSLILESASTNQTSMYLCASTVLDAEAFFGQGTRLTVV.

The gene calls are TRBV6-2 or TRBV6-3 and TRBJ2-1; 11 bases align to TRBD2. CDR1 is MNHEY, CDR2 SVGEGT, per germline. The V gene end was trimmed by 7 bases and the J gene end by 7 bases; junction bases not matched to a gene: 9. This CDR3 region has 15 residues. CDR3 sequence (DNA): TGTGCCAGCAAGAACAGTCTAGCGGGAGGAAATGAGCAGTTCTTC. Protein: CASKNSLAGGNEQFF.

This clonotype was seen more than once but under ten times. This rearrangement joins TRBV20-1 to TRBJ2-7; 7 bases align to TRBD2. CDR3 size: 16 residues. The J segment lost 7 bases and the V segment lost 1 base, leaving 16 bases of the junction unmatched. Germline V gives CDR1 DFQATT, CDR2 SNEGSKA (reference sequence). The DNA for the CDR3 is TGCAGTGCTAGAGCGGGACTACTTACCTCCGTGGGGGAGCAGTACTTC. It specifies CSARAGLLTSVGEQYF.

This clonotype was picked up many times. This chain joins TRBV2 and TRBJ2-5; 14 bases align to TRBD2. This CDR3 region has 17 residues. V dropped 3 bases and J dropped 4; count of bases not matched to a gene: 7. Germline CDR1 reads SNHLY; CDR2 reads FYNNEI. The CDR3 coding sequence is TGTGCCAGCAGTGACTCAGGACTAGCGGGAGGAGCAGAGACCCAGTACTTC. Translating it yields CASSDSGLAGGAETQYF.

The sample holds a few counts of this clonotype. The rearrangement uses TRBV2 and TRBJ1-3; unclear D gene. V was shortened by 2 bases and J by 0 bases, with 5 bases between the two germline ends. The germline CDR1 and CDR2 sequences are SNHLY and FYNNEI. The CDR3 runs to 14 residues. CDR3 nucleotide sequence: TGTGCCAGCAGTGAAACAGACTCTGGAAACACCATATATTTT. Translated: CASSETDSGNTIYF.

The V call is TRBV9, the J call TRBJ2-7, with TRBD1 matching 7 bases. This CDR3 comprises 15 residues. V was clipped by 3 bases and J by 5 bases; unmatched bases: 11. The germline V gene encodes CDR1 SGDLS and CDR2 YYNGEE. In nucleotides, the CDR3 is TGTGCCAGCAGCGCGCGAACCGGGACAGACGACGAGCAGTACTTC. Translation gives CASSARTGTDDEQYF.

This clonotype was observed at least ten times. The chain recombines TRBV28 with TRBJ1-3; TRBD1 is a possible D gene (5 bases). The length of the CDR3 is 14 residues. Per the germline V gene, CDR1 is MDHEN and CDR2 is SYDVKM. V was shortened by 5 bases and J by 6 bases, with 14 bases between the two germline ends. CDR3 sequence reads: CASSGGGSKNTIYF. The CDR3 nucleotides are TGTGCCAGCAGTGGCGGGGGTTCGAAAAACACCATATATTTT. Using reference TRBV28 and TRBJ1-3 for the parts outside the CDR3, the full variable domain is DVKVTQSSRYLVKRTGEKVFLECVQDMDHENMFWYRQDPGLGLRLIYFSYDVKMKEKGDIPEGYSVSREKKERFSLILESASTNQTSMYLCASSGGGSKNTIYFGEGSWLTVV.

This clonotype was observed once. The chain combines TRBV24-1 with TRBJ2-3, with 13 bases lining up with TRBD2. This CDR3 is 17 amino acids long. The ends lost 2 bases at V and 6 bases at J; junction bases unmatched: 7. Germline loops: CDR1 KGHDR, CDR2 SFDVKD. CDR3 region: CATSDSWTSGRWDTQYF. For the CDR3, the DNA is TGTGCCACCAGTGATTCCTGGACTAGCGGGAGATGGGATACGCAGTATTTT.

This clonotype was counted ten times or more. This chain links TRBV11-2 with TRBJ1-1; D gene unclear. Germline assignment: CDR1 SGHAT and CDR2 FQNNGV. The CDR3 loop spans 12 amino acids. V was pared by 3 bases and J by 12 bases, with 14 bases between. CDR3 protein: CASSFNEIATFF. The DNA of the CDR3 is TGTGCCAGCAGCTTTAATGAAATTGCAACTTTCTTT.

This clonotype was observed at least ten times. The chain combines TRBV28 with TRBJ1-1; no reliable D call. CDR3 length: 12 amino acids. Germline CDR1 and CDR2: MDHEN and SYDVKM. Trimming pared 6 bases from V and 8 bases from J, leaving 13 bases between. Written as DNA, the CDR3 is TGTGCCAGCAGATTCGCAACAACGGAAGCTTTCTTT. It translates to CASRFATTEAFF.

Ten or more counts support this clonotype. This sequence joins TRBV28 and TRBJ1-2; 9 bases match TRBD1. V was pared by 6 bases and J by 4 bases, with 6 bases of the junction left unmatched. Germline CDR1 is MDHEN and CDR2 is SYDVKM. This CDR3 spans 14 amino acids. CDR3 in amino acids: CASRTGQGPYGYTF. The CDR3, as DNA: TGTGCCAGCAGGACGGGACAGGGACCCTATGGCTACACCTTC.

The chain uses TRBV24-1 and TRBJ2-1; 11 bases are shared with TRBD1. The CDR3 is 16 amino acids. CDR1 is KGHDR, CDR2 SFDVKD, per germline. J lost 3 bases, V lost 7 bases, and 7 bases had no gene match. The CDR3 nucleotides read TGTGCCACCAGCGACACCGGGACAGGGGGCTACAATGAGCAGTTCTTC. Protein sequence: CATSDTGTGGYNEQFF.

V usage is TRBV11-2 and J usage is TRBJ2-3, with a weak D call TRBD2 (6 bases). Trimming took 4 bases from V and 1 from J, leaving 12 bases between them. The germline V gene has CDR1 SGHAT and CDR2 FQNNGV. The length of the CDR3 is 15 residues. The CDR3 DNA follows: TGTGCCAGCAGCTACCGATTAGCGGGCACAGATACGCAGTATTTT. Its translation is CASSYRLAGTDTQYF.

The J gene is TRBJ1-2, the V gene TRBV20-1; tentative D call: TRBD1 (5 bases). V shed 5 bases and J shed 2 bases, with 9 bases lying between them. This CDR3 region has 12 residues. From germline, CDR1 is DFQATT and CDR2 SNEGSKA (reference sequence). CDR3 bases: TGCAGTGCTGGGGGGTCCAACTATGGCTACACCTTC. As protein: CSAGGSNYGYTF.

This clonotype was seen ten or more times. The rearrangement links TRBV29-1 to TRBJ1-1; D ambiguous. The CDR3 is 12 residues long. CDR1 is SQVTM and CDR2 is ANQGSEA in the germline V gene. Trimming took off 3 bases at V and 1 base at J, with 6 bases between the two ends. The CDR3 DNA reads as TGCAGCGTTGATCTGGGGAACACTGAAGCTTTCTTT. It yields the protein CSVDLGNTEAFF.